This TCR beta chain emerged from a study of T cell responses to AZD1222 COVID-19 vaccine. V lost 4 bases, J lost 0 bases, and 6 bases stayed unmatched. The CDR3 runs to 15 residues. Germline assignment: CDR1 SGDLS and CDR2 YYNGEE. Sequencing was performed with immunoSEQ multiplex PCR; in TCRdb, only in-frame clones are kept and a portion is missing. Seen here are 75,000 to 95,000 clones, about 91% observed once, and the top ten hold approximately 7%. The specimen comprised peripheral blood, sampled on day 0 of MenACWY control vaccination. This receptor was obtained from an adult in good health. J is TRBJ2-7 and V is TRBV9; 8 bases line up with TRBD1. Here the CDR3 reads CASSPRTGFSYEQYF. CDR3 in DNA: TGTGCCAGCAGCCCCCGGACAGGGTTCTCCTACGAGCAGTACTTC. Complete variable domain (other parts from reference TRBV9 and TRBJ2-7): DSGVTQTPKHLITATGQRVTLRCSPRSGDLSVYWYQQSLDQGLQFLIQYYNGEERAKGNILERFSAQQFPDLHSELNLSSLELGDSALYFCASSPRTGFSYEQYFGPGTRLTVT.